This T cell receptor beta chain was captured by sequencing in a study of tumor-infiltrating lymphocytes in primary liver carcinoma. Notes on the study in general: Tumor region pairs shared more overlap than did tumor-adjacent and tumor-blood pairs. Bulk samples went unsorted, so CD4+ and CD8+ repertoires were not compared.

Total RNA (around 500 ng) served as template for TCR beta cDNA synthesis primed by a constant-region primer. Libraries for TCR beta were built through three nested multiplex PCR rounds, which together made up a slightly modified ARM-PCR procedure. Rounds one and two of PCR, each of approximately 11 cycles, were primed with TRBV1-TRBV30 forward primers and a C-beta reverse primer. TCRdb re-analysed the multiplex PCR reads in MiXCR, keeping a single row per CDR3 protein. This table has 150,000 to 200,000 distinct CDR3 sequences, 65% appearing once. This CDR3 region has 15 residues. The ends were cut back, 6 bases at V and 7 bases at J, with 21 bases in the middle. Germline DNA was also extracted, with blood RNA taken from unsorted whole blood. Chronic HBV infection, untreated so far, was present in the patients. To note about this clonotype: Its antigen remains unknown. This could be a read error, since a much larger clone is one nucleotide away.

Material: peripheral blood. The chain carries TRBV12-3 or TRBV12-4 and TRBJ1-2; no clear D. This clonotype was obtained from a woman aged 55-69 years with primary liver carcinoma and hepatitis B virus infection. CDR3 DNA: TGTGCCAGCAGCCCGGACTGGGAAATTAGTAGTGGCTACACCTTC. Protein sequence: CASSPDWEISSGYTF.